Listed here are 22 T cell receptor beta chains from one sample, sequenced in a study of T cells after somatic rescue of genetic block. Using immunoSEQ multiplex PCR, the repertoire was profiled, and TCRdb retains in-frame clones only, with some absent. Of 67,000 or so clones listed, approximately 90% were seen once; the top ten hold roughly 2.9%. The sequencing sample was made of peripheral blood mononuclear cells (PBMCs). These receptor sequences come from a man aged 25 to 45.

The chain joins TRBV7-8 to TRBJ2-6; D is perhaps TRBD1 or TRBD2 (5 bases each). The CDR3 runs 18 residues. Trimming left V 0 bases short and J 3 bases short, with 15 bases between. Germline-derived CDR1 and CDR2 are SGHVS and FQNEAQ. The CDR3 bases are TGTGCCAGCAGCTTAGCGCTGGGGGTCGAGGATGGGGCCAACGTCCTGACTTTC. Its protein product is CASSLALGVEDGANVLTF.

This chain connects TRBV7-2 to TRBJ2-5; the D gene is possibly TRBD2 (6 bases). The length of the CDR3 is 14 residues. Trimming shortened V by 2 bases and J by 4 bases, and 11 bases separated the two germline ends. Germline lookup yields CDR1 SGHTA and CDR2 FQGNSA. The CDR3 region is CASSLTPSAETQYF. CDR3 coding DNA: TGTGCCAGCAGCTTAACCCCTAGCGCAGAGACCCAGTACTTC.

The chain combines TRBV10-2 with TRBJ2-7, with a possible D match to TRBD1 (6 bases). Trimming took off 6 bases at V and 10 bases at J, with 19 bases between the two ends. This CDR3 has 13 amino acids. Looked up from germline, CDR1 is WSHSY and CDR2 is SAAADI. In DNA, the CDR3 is TGCGCCAGCAGCCGGACAGCGTTTGAGGTTCAGTACTTC. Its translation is CASSRTAFEVQYF.

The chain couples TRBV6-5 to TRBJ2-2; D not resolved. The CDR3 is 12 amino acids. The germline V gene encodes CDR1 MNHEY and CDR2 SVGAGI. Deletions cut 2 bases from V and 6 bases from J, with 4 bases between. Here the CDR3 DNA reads TGTGCCAGCAGTTACAATGCCGGGGAGCTGTTTTTT. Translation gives CASSYNAGELFF.

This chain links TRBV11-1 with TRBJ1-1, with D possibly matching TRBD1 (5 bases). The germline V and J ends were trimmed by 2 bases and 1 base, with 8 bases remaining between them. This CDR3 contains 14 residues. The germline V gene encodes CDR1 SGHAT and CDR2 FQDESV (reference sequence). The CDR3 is CASSLLGQNTEAFF. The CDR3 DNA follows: TGTGCCAGCAGCTTATTAGGACAGAACACTGAAGCTTTCTTT.

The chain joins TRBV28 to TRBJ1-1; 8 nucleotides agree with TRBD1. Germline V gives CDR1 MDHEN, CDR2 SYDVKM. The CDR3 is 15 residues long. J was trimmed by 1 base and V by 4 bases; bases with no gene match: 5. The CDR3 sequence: CASSSWTGTNTEAFF. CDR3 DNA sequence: TGTGCCAGCAGTTCCTGGACAGGGACGAACACTGAAGCTTTCTTT.

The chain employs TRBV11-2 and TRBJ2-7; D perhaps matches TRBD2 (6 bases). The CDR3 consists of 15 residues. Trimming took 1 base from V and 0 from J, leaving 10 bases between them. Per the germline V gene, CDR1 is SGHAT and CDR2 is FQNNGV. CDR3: CASSLVAGPSYEQYF. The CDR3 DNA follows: TGTGCCAGCAGCTTAGTGGCGGGGCCCTCCTACGAGCAGTACTTC.

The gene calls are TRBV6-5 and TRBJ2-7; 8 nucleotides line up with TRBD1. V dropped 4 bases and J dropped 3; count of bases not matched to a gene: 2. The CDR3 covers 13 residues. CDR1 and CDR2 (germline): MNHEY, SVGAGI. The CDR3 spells CASSWDRFYEQYF. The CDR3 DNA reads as TGTGCCAGCAGTTGGGACAGGTTCTACGAGCAGTACTTC.

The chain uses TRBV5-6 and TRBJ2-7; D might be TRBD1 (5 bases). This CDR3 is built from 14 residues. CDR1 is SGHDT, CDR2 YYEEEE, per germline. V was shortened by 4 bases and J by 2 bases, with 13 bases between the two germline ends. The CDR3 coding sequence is TGTGCCAGCAGCAACAGGAATTTAGCCTACGAGCAGTACTTC. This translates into CASSNRNLAYEQYF.

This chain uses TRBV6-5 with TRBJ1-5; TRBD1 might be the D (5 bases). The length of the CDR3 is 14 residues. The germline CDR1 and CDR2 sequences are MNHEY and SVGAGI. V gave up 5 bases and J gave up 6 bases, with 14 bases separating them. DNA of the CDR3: TGTGCCAGCAGTGGGGACGGGGGTGGTCAGCCCCAGCATTTT. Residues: CASSGDGGGQPQHF.

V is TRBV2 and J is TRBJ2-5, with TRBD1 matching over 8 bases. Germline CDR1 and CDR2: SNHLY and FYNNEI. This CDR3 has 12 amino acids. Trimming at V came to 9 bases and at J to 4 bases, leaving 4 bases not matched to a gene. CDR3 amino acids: CASTGGAETQYF. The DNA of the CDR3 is TGTGCCAGTACAGGGGGAGCAGAGACCCAGTACTTC.

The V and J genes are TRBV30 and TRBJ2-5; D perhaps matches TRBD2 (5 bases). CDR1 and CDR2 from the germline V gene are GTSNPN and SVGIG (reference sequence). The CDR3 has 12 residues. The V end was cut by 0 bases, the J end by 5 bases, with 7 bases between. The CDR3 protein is CAWSVRGETQYF. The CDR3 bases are TGTGCCTGGAGTGTACGAGGGGAGACCCAGTACTTC.

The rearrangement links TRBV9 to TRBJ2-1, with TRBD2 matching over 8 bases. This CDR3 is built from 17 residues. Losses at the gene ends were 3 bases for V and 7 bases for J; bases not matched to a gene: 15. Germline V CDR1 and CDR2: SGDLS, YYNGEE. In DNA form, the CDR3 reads TGTGCCAGCAGCGCCCCGGGTACAAGCGGGAGTCTTAATGAGCAGTTCTTC. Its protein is CASSAPGTSGSLNEQFF.

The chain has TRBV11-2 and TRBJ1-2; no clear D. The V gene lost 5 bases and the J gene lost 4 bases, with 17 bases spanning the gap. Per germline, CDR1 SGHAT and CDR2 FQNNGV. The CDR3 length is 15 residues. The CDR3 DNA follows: TGTGCCAGCAGCCGTTTTGACACTCCTATCTATGGCTACACCTTC. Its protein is CASSRFDTPIYGYTF.

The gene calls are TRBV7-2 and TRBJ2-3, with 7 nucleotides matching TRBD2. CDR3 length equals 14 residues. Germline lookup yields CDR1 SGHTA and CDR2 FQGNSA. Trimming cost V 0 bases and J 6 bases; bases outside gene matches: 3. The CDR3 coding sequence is TGTGCCAGCAGCTTAGCGGGGGGGAGGGATACGCAGTATTTT. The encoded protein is CASSLAGGRDTQYF. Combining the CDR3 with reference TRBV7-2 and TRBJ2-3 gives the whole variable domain GAGVSQSPSNKVTEKGKDVELRCDPISGHTALYWYRQSLGQGLEFLIYFQGNSAPDKSGLPSDRFSAERTGGSVSTLTIQRTQQEDSAVYLCASSLAGGRDTQYFGPGTRLTVL.

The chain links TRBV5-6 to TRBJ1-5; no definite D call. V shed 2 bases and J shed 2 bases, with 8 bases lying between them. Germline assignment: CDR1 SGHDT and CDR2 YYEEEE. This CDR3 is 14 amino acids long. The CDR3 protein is CASSFRQGNQPQHF. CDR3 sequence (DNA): TGTGCCAGCAGCTTTAGGCAGGGCAATCAGCCCCAGCATTTT.

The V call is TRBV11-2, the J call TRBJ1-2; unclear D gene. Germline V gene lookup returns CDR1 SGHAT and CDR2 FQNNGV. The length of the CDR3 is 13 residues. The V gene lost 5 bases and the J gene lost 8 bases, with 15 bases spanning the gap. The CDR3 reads CASSPSTQRGYTF. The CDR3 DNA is TGTGCCAGCAGCCCTTCAACTCAGCGGGGCTACACCTTC.

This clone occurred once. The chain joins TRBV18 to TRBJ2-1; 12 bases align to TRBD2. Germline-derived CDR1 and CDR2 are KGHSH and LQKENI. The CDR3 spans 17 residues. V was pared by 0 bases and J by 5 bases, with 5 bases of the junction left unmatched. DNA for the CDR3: TGTGCCAGCTCACCACCTGGTCTAGCGGGGGGGAACAATGAGCAGTTCTTC. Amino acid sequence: CASSPPGLAGGNNEQFF.

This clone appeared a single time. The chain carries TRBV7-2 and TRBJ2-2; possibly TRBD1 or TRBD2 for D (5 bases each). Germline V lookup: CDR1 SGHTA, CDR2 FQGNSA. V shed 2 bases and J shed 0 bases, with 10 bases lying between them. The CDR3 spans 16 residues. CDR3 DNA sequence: TGTGCCAGCAGCTTATTAGGGACGGCGAACACCGGGGAGCTGTTTTTT. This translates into CASSLLGTANTGELFF.

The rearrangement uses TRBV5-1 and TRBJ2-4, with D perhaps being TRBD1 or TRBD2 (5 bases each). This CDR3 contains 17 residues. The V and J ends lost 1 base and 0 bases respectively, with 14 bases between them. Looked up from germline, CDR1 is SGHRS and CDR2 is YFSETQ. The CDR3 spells CASSLSGDALAKNIQYF. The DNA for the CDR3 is TGCGCCAGCAGCTTGTCCGGGGACGCGTTAGCCAAAAACATTCAGTACTTC.

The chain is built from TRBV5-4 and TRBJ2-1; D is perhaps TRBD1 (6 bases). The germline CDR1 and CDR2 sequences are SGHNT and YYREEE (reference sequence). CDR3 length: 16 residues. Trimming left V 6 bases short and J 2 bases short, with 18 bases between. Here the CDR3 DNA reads TGTGCCAGCACCACCGAGGGGGTAGCTCCCTACAATGAGCAGTTCTTC. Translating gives CASTTEGVAPYNEQFF.

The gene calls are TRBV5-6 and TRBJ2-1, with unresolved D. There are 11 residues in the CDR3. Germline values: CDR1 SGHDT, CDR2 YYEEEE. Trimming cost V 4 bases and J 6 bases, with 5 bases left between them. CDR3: CASSAANEQFF. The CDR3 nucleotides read TGTGCCAGCAGCGCCGCCAATGAGCAGTTCTTC.